The 2 T cell receptor beta chains presented below share a single source sample, sequenced in a study of cytomegalovirus exposure and HLA in healthy donors (dated by TCRdb to about 2017). Libraries were built with the immunoSEQ multiplex PCR assay. For the multiplex PCR, a mixture combining 60 forward primers for TCR Vbeta segments and 13 reverse primers for TCR Jbeta segments was used. Not all clones reach the TCRdb copy of this immuneACCESS table, which keeps in-frame sequences only. Checked studies attribute under half of the gap to unresolved V genes and leave the rest unexplained. This sample is represented by 150,000 to 200,000 clones; 82% of them were singletons. 0.08% to 0.1% of the sample goes to the ten largest clones. Material: PBMCs. The receptors come from a boy younger than 10 in good health and CMV-seronegative.

This clone was detected a few times. The chain uses TRBV9 and TRBJ2-3; 9 bases match TRBD2. Looked up from germline, CDR1 is SGDLS and CDR2 is YYNGEE. The CDR3 totals 15 residues. Germline trimming cut 0 bases from V and 1 base from J; bases unmatched to any gene: 0. CDR3 in amino acids: CASSVGTSGTDTQYF. The CDR3 nucleotides are TGTGCCAGCAGCGTAGGGACTAGCGGCACAGATACGCAGTATTTT.

The V call is TRBV6-5, the J call TRBJ2-5; no clear D gene. Between the trimmed V and J ends, which lost 6 bases and 3 bases, there was a span of 5 bases. The CDR3 contains 11 residues. Germline V gives CDR1 MNHEY, CDR2 SVGAGI. The CDR3, as DNA: TGTGCCAGCAGGGGCGAAGAGACCCAGTACTTC. Translating it yields CASRGEETQYF.